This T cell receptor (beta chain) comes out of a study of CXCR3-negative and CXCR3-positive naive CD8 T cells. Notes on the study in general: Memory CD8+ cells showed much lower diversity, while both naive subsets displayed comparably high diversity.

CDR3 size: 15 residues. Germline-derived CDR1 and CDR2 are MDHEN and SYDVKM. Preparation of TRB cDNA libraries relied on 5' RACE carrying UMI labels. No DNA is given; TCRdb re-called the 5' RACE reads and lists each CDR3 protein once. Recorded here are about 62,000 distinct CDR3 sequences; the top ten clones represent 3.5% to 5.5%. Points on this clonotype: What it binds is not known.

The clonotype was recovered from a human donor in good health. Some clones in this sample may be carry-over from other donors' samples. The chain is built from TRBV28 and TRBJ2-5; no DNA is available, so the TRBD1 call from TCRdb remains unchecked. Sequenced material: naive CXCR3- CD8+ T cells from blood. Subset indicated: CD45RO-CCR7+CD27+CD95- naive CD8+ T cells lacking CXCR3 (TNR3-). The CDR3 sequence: CASNPRGRTEETQYF. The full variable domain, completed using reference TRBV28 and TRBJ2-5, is DVKVTQSSRYLVKRTGEKVFLECVQDMDHENMFWYRQDPGLGLRLIYFSYDVKMKEKGDIPEGYSVSREKKERFSLILESASTNQTSMYLCASNPRGRTEETQYFGPGTRLLVL.